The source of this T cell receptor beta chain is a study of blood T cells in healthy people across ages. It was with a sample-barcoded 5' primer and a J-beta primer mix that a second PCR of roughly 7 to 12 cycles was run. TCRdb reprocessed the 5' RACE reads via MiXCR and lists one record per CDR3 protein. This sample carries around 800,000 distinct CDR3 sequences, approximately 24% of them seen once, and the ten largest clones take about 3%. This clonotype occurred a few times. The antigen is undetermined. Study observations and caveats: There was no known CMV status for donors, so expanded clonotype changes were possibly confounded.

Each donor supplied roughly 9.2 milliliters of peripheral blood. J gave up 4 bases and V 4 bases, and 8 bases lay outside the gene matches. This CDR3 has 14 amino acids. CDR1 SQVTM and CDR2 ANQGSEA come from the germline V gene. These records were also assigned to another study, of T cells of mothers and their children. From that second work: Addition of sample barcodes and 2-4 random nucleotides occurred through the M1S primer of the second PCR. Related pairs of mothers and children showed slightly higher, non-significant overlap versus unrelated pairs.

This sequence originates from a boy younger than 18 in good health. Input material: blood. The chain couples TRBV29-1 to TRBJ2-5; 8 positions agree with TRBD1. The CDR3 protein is CSVVGRGTGETQYF. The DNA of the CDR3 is TGCAGCGTTGTCGGAAGAGGGACAGGAGAGACCCAGTACTTC. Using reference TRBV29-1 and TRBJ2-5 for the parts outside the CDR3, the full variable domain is SAVISQKPSRDICQRGTSLTIQCQVDSQVTMMFWYRQQPGQSLTLIATANQGSEATYESGFVIDKFPISRPNLTFSTLTVSNMSPEDSSIYLCSVVGRGTGETQYFGPGTRLLVL.